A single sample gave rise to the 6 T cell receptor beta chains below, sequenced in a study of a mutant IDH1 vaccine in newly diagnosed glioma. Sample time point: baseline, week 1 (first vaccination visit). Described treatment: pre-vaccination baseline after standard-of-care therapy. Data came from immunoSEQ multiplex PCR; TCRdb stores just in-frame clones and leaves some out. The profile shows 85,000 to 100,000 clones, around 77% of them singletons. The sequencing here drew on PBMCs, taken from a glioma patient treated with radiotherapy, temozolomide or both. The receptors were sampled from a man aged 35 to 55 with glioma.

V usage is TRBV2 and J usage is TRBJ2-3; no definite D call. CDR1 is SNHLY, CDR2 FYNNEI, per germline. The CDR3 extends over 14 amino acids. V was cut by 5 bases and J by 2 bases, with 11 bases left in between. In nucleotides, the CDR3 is TGTGCCAGCAGTCCTAGGAGTCCCACAGATACGCAGTATTTT. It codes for CASSPRSPTDTQYF.

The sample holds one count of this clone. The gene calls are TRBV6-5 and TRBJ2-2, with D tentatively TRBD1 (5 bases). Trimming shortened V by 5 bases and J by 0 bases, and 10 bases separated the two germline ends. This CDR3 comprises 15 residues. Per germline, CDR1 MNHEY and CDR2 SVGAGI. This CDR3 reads CASSPDRTNTGELFF. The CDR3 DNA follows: TGTGCCAGCAGTCCCGACAGAACGAACACCGGGGAGCTGTTTTTT.

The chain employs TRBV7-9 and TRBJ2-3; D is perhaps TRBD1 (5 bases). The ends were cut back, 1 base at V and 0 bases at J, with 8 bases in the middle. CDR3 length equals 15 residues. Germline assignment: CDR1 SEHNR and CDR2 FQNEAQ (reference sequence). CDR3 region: CASSLGTHSTDTQYF. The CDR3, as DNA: TGTGCCAGCAGCTTAGGGACACATAGCACAGATACGCAGTATTTT.

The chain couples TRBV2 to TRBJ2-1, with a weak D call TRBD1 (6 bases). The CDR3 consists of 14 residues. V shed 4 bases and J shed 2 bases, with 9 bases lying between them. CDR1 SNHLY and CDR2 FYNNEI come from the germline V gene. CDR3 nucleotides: TGTGCCAGCAGTGTTGGGGGCGCCTACAATGAGCAGTTCTTC. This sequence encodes CASSVGGAYNEQFF.

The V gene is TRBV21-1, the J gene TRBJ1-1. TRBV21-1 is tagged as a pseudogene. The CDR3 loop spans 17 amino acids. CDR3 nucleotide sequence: TGTGCCAGCAGCAACGATCTAGGGCAGGTAGGGAACACTGAAGCTTTCTTT. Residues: CASSNDLGQVGNTEAFF.

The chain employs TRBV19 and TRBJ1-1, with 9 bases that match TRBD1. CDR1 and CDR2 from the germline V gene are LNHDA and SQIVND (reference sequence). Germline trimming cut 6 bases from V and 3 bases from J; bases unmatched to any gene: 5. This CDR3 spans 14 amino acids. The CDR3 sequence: CASSHRGLYTEAFF. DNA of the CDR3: TGTGCCAGTAGCCACAGGGGGCTTTACACTGAAGCTTTCTTT.